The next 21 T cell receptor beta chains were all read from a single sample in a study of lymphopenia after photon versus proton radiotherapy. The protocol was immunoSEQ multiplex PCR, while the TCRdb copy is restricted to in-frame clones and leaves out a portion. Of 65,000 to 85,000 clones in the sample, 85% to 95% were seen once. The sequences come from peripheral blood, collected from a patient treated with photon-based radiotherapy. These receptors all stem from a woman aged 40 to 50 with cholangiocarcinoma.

CDR3 bases: TGTGCCTGGAGTGTACTAGGGGGCGGTGGCTACACCTTC. As protein: CAWSVLGGGGYTF. This sequence joins TRBV30 and TRBJ1-2, with 7 bases fitting TRBD1. Germline V lookup: CDR1 GTSNPN, CDR2 SVGIG (reference sequence). After removal of 0 bases from V and 7 bases from J, the junction contained 5 bases not matched to a gene. The CDR3 totals 13 residues.

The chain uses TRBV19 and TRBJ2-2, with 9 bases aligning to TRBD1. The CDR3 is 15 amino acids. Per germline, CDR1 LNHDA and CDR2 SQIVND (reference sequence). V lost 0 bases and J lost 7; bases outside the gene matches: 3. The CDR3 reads CASSIEWTGDGELFF. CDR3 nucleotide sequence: TGTGCCAGTAGTATAGAATGGACAGGGGACGGGGAGCTGTTTTTT.

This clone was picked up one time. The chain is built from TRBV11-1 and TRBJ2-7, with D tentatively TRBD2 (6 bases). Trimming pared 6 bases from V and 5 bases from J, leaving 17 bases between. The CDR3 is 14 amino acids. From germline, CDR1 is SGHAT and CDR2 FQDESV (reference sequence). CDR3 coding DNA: TGTGCCAGCAGGTATCGGGGAGGCTTGGACGAGCAGTACTTC. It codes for CASRYRGGLDEQYF.

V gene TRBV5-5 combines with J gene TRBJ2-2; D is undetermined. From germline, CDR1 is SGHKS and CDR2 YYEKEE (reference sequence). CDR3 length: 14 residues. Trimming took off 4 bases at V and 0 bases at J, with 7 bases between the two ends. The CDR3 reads CASSVGTNTGELFF. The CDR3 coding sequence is TGTGCCAGCAGCGTAGGAACGAACACCGGGGAGCTGTTTTTT.

The DNA of the CDR3 is TGTGCCAGCTCACCCTCAGGGGATCCTGGAAACACCATATATTTT. Amino acids: CASSPSGDPGNTIYF. V is TRBV18 and J is TRBJ1-3; tentative D call: TRBD1 (6 bases). Looked up from germline, CDR1 is KGHSH and CDR2 is LQKENI. The V and J ends lost 3 bases and 2 bases respectively, with 11 bases between them. The CDR3 totals 15 residues. Filled out from reference TRBV18 and TRBJ1-3, the complete variable domain reads NAGVMQNPRHLVRRRGQEARLRCSPMKGHSHVYWYRQLPEEGLKFMVYLQKENIIDESGMPKERFSAEFPKEGPSILRIQQVVRGDSAAYFCASSPSGDPGNTIYFGEGSWLTVV.

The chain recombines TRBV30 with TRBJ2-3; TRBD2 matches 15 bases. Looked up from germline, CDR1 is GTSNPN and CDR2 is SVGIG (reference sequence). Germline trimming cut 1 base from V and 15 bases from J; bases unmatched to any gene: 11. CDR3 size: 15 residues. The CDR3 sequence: CAWSDRTSGGAVAYF. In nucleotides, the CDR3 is TGTGCCTGGAGTGACCGGACTAGCGGGGGGGCAGTGGCCTATTTT. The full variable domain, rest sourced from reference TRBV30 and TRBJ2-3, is SQTIHQWPATLVQPVGSPLSLECTVEGTSNPNLYWYRQAAGRGLQLLFYSVGIGQISSEVPQNLSASRPQDRQFILSSKKLLLSDSGFYLCAWSDRTSGGAVAYFGPGTRLTVL.

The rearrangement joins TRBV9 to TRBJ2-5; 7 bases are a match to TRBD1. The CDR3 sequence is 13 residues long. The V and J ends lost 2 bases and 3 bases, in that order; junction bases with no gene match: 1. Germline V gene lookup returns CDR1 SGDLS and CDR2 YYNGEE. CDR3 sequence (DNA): TGTGCCAGCAGCGTGGGGACAGAAGAGACCCAGTACTTC. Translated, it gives CASSVGTEETQYF.

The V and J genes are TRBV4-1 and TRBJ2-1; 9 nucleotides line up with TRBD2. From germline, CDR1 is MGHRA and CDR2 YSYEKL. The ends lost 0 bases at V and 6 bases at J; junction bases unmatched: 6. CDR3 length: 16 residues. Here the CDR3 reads CASSQDQAGGFNEQFF. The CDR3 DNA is TGCGCCAGCAGCCAAGATCAAGCGGGAGGTTTCAATGAGCAGTTCTTC.

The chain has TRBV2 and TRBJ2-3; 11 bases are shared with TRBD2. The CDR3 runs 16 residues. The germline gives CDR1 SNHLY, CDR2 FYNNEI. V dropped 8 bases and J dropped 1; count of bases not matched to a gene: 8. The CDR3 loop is CASLTFSGGGTDTQYF. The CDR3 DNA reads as TGTGCCAGCTTGACTTTTAGCGGGGGGGGCACAGATACGCAGTATTTT.

CDR3 nucleotide sequence: TGTGCCAGCAGCCCCGGAGCGACCACTGAAGCTTTCTTT. This translates into CASSPGATTEAFF. The chain recombines TRBV28 with TRBJ1-1; no reliable D call. Per germline, CDR1 MDHEN and CDR2 SYDVKM. The CDR3 is 13 residues long. V lost 6 bases, J lost 4 bases, and 12 bases lay in between.

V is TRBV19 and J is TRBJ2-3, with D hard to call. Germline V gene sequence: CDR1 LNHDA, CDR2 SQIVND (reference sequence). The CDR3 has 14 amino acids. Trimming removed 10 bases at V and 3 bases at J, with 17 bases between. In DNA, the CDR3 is TGTGCCACCTCAAAGTTTCCGATGACAGATACGCAGTATTTT. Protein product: CATSKFPMTDTQYF.

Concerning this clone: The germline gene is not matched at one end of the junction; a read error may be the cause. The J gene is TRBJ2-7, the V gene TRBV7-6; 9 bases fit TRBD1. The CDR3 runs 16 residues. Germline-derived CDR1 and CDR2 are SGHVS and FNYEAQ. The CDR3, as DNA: TGTGCCAGCAGCTTAGCCGGGACAGGGTCCTCCCACGAGCAGTACTTC. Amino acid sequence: CASSLAGTGSSHEQYF.

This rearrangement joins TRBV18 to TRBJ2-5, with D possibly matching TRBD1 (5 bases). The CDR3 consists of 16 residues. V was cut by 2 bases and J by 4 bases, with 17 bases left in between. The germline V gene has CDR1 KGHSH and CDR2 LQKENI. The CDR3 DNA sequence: TGTGCCAGCTCACCAGACAGTCCCCCTTTAGGAGAGACCCAGTACTTC. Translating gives CASSPDSPPLGETQYF.

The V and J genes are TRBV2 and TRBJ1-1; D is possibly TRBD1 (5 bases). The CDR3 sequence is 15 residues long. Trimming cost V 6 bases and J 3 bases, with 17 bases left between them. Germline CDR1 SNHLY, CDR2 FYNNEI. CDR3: CASRHPTGGDTEAFF. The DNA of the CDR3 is TGTGCCAGCAGACACCCAACGGGGGGGGACACTGAAGCTTTCTTT.

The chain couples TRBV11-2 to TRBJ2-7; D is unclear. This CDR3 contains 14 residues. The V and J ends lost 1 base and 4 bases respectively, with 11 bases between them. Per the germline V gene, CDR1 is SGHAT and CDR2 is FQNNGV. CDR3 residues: CASSLGTGRYEQYF. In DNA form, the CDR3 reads TGTGCCAGCAGCTTAGGGACCGGACGGTACGAGCAGTACTTC. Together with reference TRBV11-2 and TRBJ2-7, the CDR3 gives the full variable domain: EAGVAQSPRYKIIEKRQSVAFWCNPISGHATLYWYQQILGQGPKLLIQFQNNGVVDDSQLPKDRFSAERLKGVDSTLKIQPAKLEDSAVYLCASSLGTGRYEQYFGPGTRLTVT.

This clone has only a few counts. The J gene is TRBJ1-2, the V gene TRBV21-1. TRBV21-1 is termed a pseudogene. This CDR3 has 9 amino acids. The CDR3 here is CASSPTGGF. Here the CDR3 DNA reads TGTGCCAGCAGTCCCACAGGAGGCTTC.

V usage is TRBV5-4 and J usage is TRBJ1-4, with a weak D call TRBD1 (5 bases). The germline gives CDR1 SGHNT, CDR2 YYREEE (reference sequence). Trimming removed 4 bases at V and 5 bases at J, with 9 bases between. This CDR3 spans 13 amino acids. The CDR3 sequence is CASSDRLNEKLFF. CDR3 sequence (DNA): TGTGCCAGCAGCGACAGACTAAATGAAAAACTGTTTTTT.

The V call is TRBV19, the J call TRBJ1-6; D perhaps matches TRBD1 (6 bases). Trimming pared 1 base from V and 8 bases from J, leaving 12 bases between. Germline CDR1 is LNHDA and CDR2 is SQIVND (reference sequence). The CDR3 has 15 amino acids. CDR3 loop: CASSIVTGRHSPLHF. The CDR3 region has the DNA TGTGCCAGTAGTATAGTAACAGGGCGGCATTCACCCCTCCACTTT.

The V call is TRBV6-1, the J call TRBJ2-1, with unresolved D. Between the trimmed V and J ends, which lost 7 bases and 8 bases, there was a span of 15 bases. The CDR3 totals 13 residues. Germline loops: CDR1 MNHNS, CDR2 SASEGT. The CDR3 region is CASNRKWSDEQFF. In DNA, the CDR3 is TGTGCCAGCAATCGTAAGTGGAGCGATGAGCAGTTCTTC.

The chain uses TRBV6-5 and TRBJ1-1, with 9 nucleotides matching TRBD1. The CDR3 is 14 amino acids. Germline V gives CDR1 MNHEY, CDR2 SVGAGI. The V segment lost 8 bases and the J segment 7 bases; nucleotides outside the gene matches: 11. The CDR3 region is CASGRDRVVIEAFF. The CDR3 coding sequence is TGTGCCAGCGGCCGGGACAGGGTCGTTATTGAAGCTTTCTTT.

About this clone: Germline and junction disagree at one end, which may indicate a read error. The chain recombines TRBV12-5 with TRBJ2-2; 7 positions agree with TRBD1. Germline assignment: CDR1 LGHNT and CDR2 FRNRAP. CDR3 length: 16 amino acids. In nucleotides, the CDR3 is TGTGTTAGTGGTTTGACGACAGGGATGAACACCGGGGAGCTGTTTTTT. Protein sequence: CVSGLTTGMNTGELFF.